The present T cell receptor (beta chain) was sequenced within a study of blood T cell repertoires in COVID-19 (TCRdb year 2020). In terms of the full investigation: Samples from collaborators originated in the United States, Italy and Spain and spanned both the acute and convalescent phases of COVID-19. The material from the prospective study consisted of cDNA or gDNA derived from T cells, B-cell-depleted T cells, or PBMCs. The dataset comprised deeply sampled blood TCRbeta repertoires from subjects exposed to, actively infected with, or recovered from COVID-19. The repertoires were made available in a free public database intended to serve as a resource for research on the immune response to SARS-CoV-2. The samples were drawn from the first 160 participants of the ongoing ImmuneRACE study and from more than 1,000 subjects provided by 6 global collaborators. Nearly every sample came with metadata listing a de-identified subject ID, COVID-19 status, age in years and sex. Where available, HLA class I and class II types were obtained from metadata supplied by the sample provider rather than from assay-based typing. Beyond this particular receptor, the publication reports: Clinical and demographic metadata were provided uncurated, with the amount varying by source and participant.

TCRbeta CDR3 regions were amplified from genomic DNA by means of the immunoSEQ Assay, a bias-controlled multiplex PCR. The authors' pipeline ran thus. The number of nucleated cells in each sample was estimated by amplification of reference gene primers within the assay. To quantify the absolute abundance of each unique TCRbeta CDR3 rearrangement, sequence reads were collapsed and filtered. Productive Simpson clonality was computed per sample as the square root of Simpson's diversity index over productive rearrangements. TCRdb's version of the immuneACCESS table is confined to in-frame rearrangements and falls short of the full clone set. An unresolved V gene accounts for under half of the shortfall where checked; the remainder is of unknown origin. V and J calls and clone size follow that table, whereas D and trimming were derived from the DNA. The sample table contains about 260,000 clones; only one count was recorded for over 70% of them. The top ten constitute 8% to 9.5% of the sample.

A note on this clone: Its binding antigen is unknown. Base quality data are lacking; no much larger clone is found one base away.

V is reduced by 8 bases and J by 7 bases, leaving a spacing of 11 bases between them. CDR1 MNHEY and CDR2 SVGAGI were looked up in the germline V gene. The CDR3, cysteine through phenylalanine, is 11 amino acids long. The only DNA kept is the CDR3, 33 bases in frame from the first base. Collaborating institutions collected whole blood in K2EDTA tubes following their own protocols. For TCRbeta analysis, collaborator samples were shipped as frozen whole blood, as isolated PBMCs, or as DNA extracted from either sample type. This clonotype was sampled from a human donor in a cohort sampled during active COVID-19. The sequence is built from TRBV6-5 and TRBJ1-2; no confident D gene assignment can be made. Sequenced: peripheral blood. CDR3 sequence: CASGRESGYTF. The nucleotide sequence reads TGTGCCAGCGGTAGGGAGAGTGGCTACACCTTC.